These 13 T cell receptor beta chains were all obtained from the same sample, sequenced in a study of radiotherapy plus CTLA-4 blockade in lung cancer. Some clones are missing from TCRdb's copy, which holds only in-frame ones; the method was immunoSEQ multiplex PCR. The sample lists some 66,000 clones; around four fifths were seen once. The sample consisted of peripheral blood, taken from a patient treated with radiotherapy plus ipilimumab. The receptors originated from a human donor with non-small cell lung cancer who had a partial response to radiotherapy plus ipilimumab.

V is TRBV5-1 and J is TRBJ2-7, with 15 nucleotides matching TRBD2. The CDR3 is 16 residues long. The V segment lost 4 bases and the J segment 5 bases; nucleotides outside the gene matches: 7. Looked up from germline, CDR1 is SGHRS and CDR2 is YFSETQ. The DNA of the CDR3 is TGCGCCAGCAGCCTAGGACTAGCGGGAGGGTTCCACGAGCAGTACTTC. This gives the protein CASSLGLAGGFHEQYF.

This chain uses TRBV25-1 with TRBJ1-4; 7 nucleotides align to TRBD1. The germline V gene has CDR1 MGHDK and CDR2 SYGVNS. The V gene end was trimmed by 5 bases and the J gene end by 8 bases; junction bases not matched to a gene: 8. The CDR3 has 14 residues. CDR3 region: CASSHPGGNEKLFF. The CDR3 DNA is TGTGCCAGCAGTCACCCAGGGGGTAACGAAAAACTGTTTTTT.

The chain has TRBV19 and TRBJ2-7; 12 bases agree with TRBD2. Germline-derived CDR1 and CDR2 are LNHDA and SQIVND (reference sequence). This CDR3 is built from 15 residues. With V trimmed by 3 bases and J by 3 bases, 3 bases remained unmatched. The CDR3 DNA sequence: TGTGCCAGTAGTATGACTAGCGGGAGTATCTACGAGCAGTACTTC. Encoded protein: CASSMTSGSIYEQYF.

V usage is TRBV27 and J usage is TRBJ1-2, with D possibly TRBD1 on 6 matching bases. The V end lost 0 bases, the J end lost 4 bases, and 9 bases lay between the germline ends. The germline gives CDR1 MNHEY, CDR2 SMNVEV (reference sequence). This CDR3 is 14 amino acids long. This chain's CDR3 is CASSLSTGSYGYTF. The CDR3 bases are TGTGCCAGCAGTTTATCGACAGGTTCCTATGGCTACACCTTC.

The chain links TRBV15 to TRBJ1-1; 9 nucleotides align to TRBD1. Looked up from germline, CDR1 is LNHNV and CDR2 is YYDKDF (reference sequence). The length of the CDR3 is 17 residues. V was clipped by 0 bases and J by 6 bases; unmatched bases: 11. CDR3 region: CATSRDLKGTGIPEAFF. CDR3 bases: TGTGCCACCAGCAGAGATCTAAAAGGGACAGGGATTCCTGAAGCTTTCTTT.

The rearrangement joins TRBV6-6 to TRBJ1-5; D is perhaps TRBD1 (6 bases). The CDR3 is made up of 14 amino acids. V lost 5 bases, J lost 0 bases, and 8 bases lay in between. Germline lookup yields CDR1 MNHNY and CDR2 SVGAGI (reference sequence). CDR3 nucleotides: TGTGCCAGCAGTACGGGACATAGCAATCAGCCCCAGCATTTT. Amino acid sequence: CASSTGHSNQPQHF.

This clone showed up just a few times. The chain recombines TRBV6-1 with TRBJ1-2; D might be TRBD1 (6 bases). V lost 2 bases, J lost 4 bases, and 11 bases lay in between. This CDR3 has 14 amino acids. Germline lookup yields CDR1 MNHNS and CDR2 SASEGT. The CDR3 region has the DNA TGTGCCAGCAGTGAATACAGGGCCGTCTATGGCTACACCTTC. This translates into CASSEYRAVYGYTF.

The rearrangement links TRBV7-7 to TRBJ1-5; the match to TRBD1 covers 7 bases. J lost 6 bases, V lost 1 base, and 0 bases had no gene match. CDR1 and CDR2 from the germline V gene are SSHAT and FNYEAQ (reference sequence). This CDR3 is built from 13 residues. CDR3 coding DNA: TGTGCCAGCAGCTTAGACAGGGGTCAGCCCCAGCATTTT. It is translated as CASSLDRGQPQHF.

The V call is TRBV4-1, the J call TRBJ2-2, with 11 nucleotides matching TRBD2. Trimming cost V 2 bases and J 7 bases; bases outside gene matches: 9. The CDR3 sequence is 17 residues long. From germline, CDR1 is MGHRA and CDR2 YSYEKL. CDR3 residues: CASSQSLAGGRIGELFF. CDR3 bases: TGCGCCAGCAGCCAATCTCTAGCGGGAGGTCGTATCGGGGAGCTGTTTTTT.

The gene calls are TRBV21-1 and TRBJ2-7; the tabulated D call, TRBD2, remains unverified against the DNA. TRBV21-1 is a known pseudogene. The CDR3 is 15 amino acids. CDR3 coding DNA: TGTGCCAGCAGCAAAGGGACTAGCGGGGACTACGAGCAGTACTTC. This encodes CASSKGTSGDYEQYF.

CDR3 residues: CASSPSGTGHHTF. CDR3 DNA sequence: TGTGCCAGCTCACCGTCCGGGACAGGTCACCACACCTTC. This chain uses TRBV18 with TRBJ1-2; 8 positions match TRBD1. There are 13 residues in the CDR3. CDR1 and CDR2 (germline): KGHSH, LQKENI. Trimming cost V 3 bases and J 12 bases; bases outside gene matches: 9.

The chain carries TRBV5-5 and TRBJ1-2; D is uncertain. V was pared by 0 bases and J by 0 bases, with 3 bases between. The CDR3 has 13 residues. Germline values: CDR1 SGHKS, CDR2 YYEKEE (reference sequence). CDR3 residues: CASSLGTNYGYTF. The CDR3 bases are TGTGCCAGCAGCTTGGGTACTAACTATGGCTACACCTTC.

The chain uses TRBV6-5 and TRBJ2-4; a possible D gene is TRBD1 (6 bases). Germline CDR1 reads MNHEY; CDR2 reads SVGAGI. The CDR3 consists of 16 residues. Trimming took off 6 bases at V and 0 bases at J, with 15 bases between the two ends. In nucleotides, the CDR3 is TGTGCCAGCAGCTACGGACAGAGCCTAGCCAAAAACATTCAGTACTTC. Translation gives CASSYGQSLAKNIQYF.